The 9 T cell receptor beta chains reported below all come from one sample, sequenced in a study of regulatory T cells in long-lasting Graves disease. Time point described: newly diagnosed GD, antithyroid drugs for less than 3 months. TCR sequences were obtained from RNA taken from PBMCs. Assembly of TCR beta libraries relied on iRepertoire HTBI primers together with Arm-PCR of CDR3 regions. TCRdb processed the multiplex PCR reads anew with MiXCR; each CDR3 protein has one entry. The sample includes roughly 420,000 distinct CDR3 sequences, about a sixth of them seen just once. The source was peripheral blood mononuclear cells (PBMCs), collected at new diagnosis, from a patient treated with antithyroid drugs. The origin of the receptors is a female donor with Graves disease.

A remark on this clonotype: This sequence may be a read error, since a much larger clone differs from it by one base. This chain joins TRBV6-2 or TRBV6-3 and TRBJ2-5, with 10 nucleotides matching TRBD2. Germline V gene sequence: CDR1 MNHEY, CDR2 SVGEGT. The CDR3 has 16 amino acids. DNA of the CDR3: TGTGTCGTACCGCAAACAAAAAGCGGGAGGGCCGAGACCCAGTACTTC. This codes for CVVPQTKSGRAETQYF.

Ten or more counts support this clonotype. The J gene is TRBJ2-3, the V gene TRBV9; D may be TRBD2 (6 bases). This CDR3 spans 15 amino acids. Germline assignment: CDR1 SGDLS and CDR2 YYNGEE. V was shortened by 3 bases and J by 4 bases, with 15 bases between the two germline ends. The CDR3 region is CASSGLVGPSDTQYF. The CDR3 nucleotides read TGTGCCAGCAGCGGACTAGTCGGTCCCTCAGATACGCAGTATTTT.

This clonotype was found many times. The chain carries TRBV6-1 and TRBJ1-2; D unclear. Germline CDR1 MNHNS, CDR2 SASEGT. The V gene lost 2 bases and the J gene lost 7 bases, with 20 bases spanning the gap. The CDR3 totals 16 residues. DNA for the CDR3: TGTGCCAGCAGTGAATATCCATCGACACCTTATGGTGGCTACACCTTC. Encoded protein: CASSEYPSTPYGGYTF.

A few counts support this clonotype. The J gene is TRBJ2-3, the V gene TRBV19; D gene unclear. V was shortened by 4 bases and J by 4 bases, with 3 bases between the two germline ends. The CDR3 spans 11 residues. CDR1 and CDR2 from the germline V gene are LNHDA and SQIVND (reference sequence). Written as DNA, the CDR3 is TGTGCCAGTAGTACCTCAGATACGCAGTATTTT. Amino acid sequence: CASSTSDTQYF.

This clonotype has ten or more counts. V usage is TRBV27 and J usage is TRBJ2-7; D ambiguous. Trimming removed 3 bases from V and 4 bases from J, with 10 bases in between. In germline, CDR1 is MNHEY, CDR2 SMNVEV (reference sequence). This CDR3 contains 13 residues. In DNA, the CDR3 is TGTGCCAGCAGTTTGTTTTCAGGATACGAGCAGTACTTC. Protein sequence: CASSLFSGYEQYF.

This clonotype was detected many times. The genes are TRBV6-2 or TRBV6-3 and TRBJ2-5, with TRBD1 identical over 7 bases. Trimming cost V 4 bases and J 5 bases; bases outside gene matches: 16. Germline lookup yields CDR1 MNHEY and CDR2 SVGEGT. The CDR3 length is 17 residues. The chain's CDR3 is CASSSGDSLLRVETQYF. DNA for the CDR3: TGTGCCAGCAGTTCCGGGGACAGCCTGTTGAGGGTGGAGACCCAGTACTTC.

The chain couples TRBV12-3 or TRBV12-4 to TRBJ2-5, with 8 positions matching TRBD2. Trimming cost V 7 bases and J 5 bases; bases outside gene matches: 9. This CDR3 comprises 14 residues. This chain's CDR3 is CASTHAGGQETQYF. In DNA form, the CDR3 reads TGTGCCAGCACCCACGCGGGGGGCCAGGAGACCCAGTACTTC.

This clonotype was recorded at least ten times. This chain connects TRBV7-2 to TRBJ1-2; 7 bases fit TRBD1. With V trimmed by 4 bases and J by 1 base, 6 bases remained unmatched. The germline V gene encodes CDR1 SGHTA and CDR2 FQGNSA. The CDR3 consists of 15 residues. CDR3 sequence: CASSSRTGNNYGYTF. The DNA for the CDR3 is TGTGCCAGCAGCTCCAGGACAGGCAATAACTATGGCTACACCTTC. Variable domain in full (rest from reference TRBV7-2 and TRBJ1-2): GAGVSQSPSNKVTEKGKDVELRCDPISGHTALYWYRQSLGQGLEFLIYFQGNSAPDKSGLPSDRFSAERTGGSVSTLTIQRTQQEDSAVYLCASSSRTGNNYGYTFGSGTRLTVV.

The sample holds many counts of this clonotype. This chain uses TRBV7-8 with TRBJ1-1; 8 positions match TRBD1. CDR1 and CDR2 from the germline V gene are SGHVS and FQNEAQ. Germline trimming cut 4 bases from V and 1 base from J; bases unmatched to any gene: 14. The CDR3 totals 18 residues. The CDR3 here is CASSYYPRHDRGNTEAFF. In DNA form, the CDR3 reads TGTGCCAGCAGCTACTACCCCCGCCACGACAGGGGGAACACTGAAGCTTTCTTT.